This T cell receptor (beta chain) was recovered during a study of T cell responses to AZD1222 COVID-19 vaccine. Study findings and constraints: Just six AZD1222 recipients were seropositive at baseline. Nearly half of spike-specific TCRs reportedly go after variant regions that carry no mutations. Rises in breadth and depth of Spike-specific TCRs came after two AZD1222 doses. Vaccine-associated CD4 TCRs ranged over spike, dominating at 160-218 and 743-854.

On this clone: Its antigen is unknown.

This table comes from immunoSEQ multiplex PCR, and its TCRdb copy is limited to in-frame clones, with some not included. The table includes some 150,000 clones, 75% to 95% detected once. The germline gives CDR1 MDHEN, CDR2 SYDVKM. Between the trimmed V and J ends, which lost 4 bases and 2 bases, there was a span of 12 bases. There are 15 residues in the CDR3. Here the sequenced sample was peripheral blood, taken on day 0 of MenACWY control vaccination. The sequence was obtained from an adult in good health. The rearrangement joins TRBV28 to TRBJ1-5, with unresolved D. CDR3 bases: TGTGCCAGCAGTTCCCCAGCCCCAGGCAATCAGCCCCAGCATTTT. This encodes CASSSPAPGNQPQHF.